Shown below are 7 T cell receptor beta chains from a single sample sequenced in a study of cytomegalovirus exposure and HLA in healthy donors. Profiled with immunoSEQ multiplex PCR; TCRdb holds only in-frame clones, not every one. The table records tens of thousands of clones, roughly 84% of them present only once. The sequenced material came from PBMCs. Source of these receptors: a woman between 18 and 29 years old in good health and CMV-seropositive.

V is TRBV18 and J is TRBJ2-1, with 9 bases that match TRBD2. J was trimmed by 4 bases and V by 0 bases; bases with no gene match: 7. The CDR3 spans 17 residues. Per the germline V gene, CDR1 is KGHSH and CDR2 is LQKENI. CDR3 residues: CASSPPLSGGIYNEQFF. In nucleotides, the CDR3 is TGTGCCAGCTCACCACCCCTCAGCGGGGGGATATACAATGAGCAGTTCTTC.

The chain combines TRBV4-1 with TRBJ2-1, with 7 bases lining up with TRBD1. Trimming at V came to 0 bases and at J to 4 bases, leaving 6 bases not matched to a gene. The germline gives CDR1 MGHRA, CDR2 YSYEKL. The CDR3 is 16 residues long. CDR3: CASSQEWRTGYNEQFF. The CDR3 DNA sequence: TGCGCCAGCAGCCAAGAATGGAGGACAGGTTACAATGAGCAGTTCTTC.

The sample holds a few counts of this clone. This sequence joins TRBV4-2 and TRBJ1-6, with a weak D call TRBD1 (5 bases). Trimming left V 0 bases short and J 10 bases short, with 16 bases between. The CDR3 runs 16 residues. The germline V gene encodes CDR1 LGHNA and CDR2 YNFKEQ. The CDR3 region has the DNA TGTGCCAGCAGCCAAGATTCGGAGACAGCGCGGTCACCCCTCCACTTT. Translated: CASSQDSETARSPLHF.

The chain carries TRBV4-2 and TRBJ1-1; 8 nucleotides line up with TRBD1. This CDR3 spans 14 amino acids. The J segment lost 10 bases and the V segment lost 3 bases, leaving 10 bases of the junction unmatched. Looked up from germline, CDR1 is LGHNA and CDR2 is YNFKEQ. The CDR3 sequence is CASSHKDRANGAFF. CDR3 DNA sequence: TGTGCCAGCAGCCACAAGGACAGGGCGAATGGAGCTTTCTTT.

The CDR3 region is CASSLTQVGYTF. The DNA of the CDR3 is TGTGCCAGCAGCTTAACGCAGGTTGGCTACACCTTC. This chain uses TRBV7-2 with TRBJ1-2; D not resolved. Germline loops: CDR1 SGHTA, CDR2 FQGNSA. The CDR3 extends over 12 amino acids. V was cut by 2 bases and J by 7 bases, with 8 bases left in between.

The V and J genes are TRBV7-7 and TRBJ2-7; 7 nucleotides line up with TRBD2. The V and J ends lost 9 bases and 2 bases, in that order; junction bases with no gene match: 10. Germline loops: CDR1 SSHAT, CDR2 FNYEAQ (reference sequence). The CDR3 covers 14 residues. The CDR3 sequence: CARAYRGGAYEQYF. DNA for the CDR3: TGTGCCAGAGCTTATCGGGGAGGGGCCTACGAGCAGTACTTC.

V usage is TRBV5-6 and J usage is TRBJ2-3, with 7 bases aligning to TRBD1. V lost 2 bases, J lost 0 bases, and 3 bases stayed unmatched. Germline values: CDR1 SGHDT, CDR2 YYEEEE. The CDR3 covers 15 residues. The CDR3 DNA is TGTGCCAGCAGCTTTTTGGACAGGAGCACAGATACGCAGTATTTT. Translation gives CASSFLDRSTDTQYF.